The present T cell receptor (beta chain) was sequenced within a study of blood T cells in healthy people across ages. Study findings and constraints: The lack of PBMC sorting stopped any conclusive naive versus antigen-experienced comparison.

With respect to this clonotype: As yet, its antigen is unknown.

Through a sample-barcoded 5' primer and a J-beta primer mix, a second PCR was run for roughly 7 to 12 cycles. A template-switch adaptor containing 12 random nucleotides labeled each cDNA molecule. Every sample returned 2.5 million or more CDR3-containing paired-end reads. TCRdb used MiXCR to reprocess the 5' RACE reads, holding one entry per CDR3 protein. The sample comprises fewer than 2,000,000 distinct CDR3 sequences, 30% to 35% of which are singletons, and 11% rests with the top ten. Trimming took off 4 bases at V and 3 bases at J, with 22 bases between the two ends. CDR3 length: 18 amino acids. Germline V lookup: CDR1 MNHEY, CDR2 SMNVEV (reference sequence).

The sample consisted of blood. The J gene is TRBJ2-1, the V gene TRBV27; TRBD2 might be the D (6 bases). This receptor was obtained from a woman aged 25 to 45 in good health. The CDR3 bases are TGTGCCAGCAGTTCATCGGACCTGTTGCGGGGAATCTACAATGAGCAGTTCTTC. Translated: CASSSSDLLRGIYNEQFF.